This T cell receptor beta chain was sequenced in a study of cytomegalovirus exposure and HLA in healthy donors. Study results and limitations: Near-uniform donor sequencing depth was presumed by presence/absence analyses.

Primers included in the PCR were 60 Vbeta and 13 Jbeta primers. Repertoires were generated with immunoSEQ multiplex PCR, while TCRdb's copy carries only in-frame clones and drops some. In the table there are over 110,000 clones, approximately 73% of which are singletons. CDR3 length: 12 amino acids. The germline V gene encodes CDR1 SQVTM and CDR2 ANQGSEA. V was pared by 6 bases and J by 2 bases, with 10 bases between. In its sample, this clone was seen many times. Its antigen is undetermined. V gene TRBV29-1 combines with J gene TRBJ1-2; D remains unclear. This TCR was sampled from a woman in her 40s in good health and CMV-seronegative. Sequencing used PBMCs. CDR3 region: CSVEPGNYGYTF. The CDR3 DNA reads TGCAGCGTAGAGCCGGGGAACTATGGCTACACCTTC.